The next 18 T cell receptor beta chains were all read from a single sample in a study of early T cells in non-severe SARS-CoV-2 infection. TCRdb analysed the 5' RACE reads with MiXCR anew, one entry per CDR3 protein. The repertoire holds about 86,000 distinct CDR3 sequences, with over 13% as singletons. The specimen was whole blood. The receptors were sampled from an adult who was a healthcare worker with PCR-confirmed SARS-CoV-2 infection or an uninfected control (not recorded which).

This clonotype was detected only a few times. The chain employs TRBV5-1 and TRBJ2-1, with D possibly TRBD1 on 5 matching bases. Germline V gene sequence: CDR1 SGHRS, CDR2 YFSETQ. V was clipped by 0 bases and J by 7 bases, with 23 bases between them. This CDR3 comprises 18 residues. As DNA, the CDR3 is TGCGCCAGCAGCTTGGACCCCCACAGGTTTCCAAAGGGGAATGAGCAGTTCTTC. Its translation is CASSLDPHRFPKGNEQFF.

The chain links TRBV5-1 to TRBJ2-1; TRBD1 agrees at 9 bases. The CDR3 extends over 16 amino acids. V gave up 1 base and J gave up 0 bases; unmatched junction bases: 2. Germline V gives CDR1 SGHRS, CDR2 YFSETQ. The CDR3 DNA reads TGCGCCAGCAGCTTGACGGGACAGGGCTCCTACAATGAGCAGTTCTTC. Its translation: CASSLTGQGSYNEQFF.

This clonotype was counted only a few times. The V call is TRBV7-2, the J call TRBJ2-3; 8 bases are shared with TRBD1. The CDR3 extends over 15 amino acids. Germline assignment: CDR1 SGHTA and CDR2 FQGNSA. Losses at the gene ends were 4 bases for V and 7 bases for J; bases not matched to a gene: 10. CDR3 bases: TGTGCCAGCAGCTGGGGTAGGACAGGGCAGAATACGCAGTATTTT. Translating gives CASSWGRTGQNTQYF.

V usage is TRBV6-2 or TRBV6-3 and J usage is TRBJ1-1; D gene uncertain. Per germline, CDR1 MNHEY and CDR2 SVGEGT. This CDR3 is 11 amino acids long. V was shortened by 7 bases and J by 5 bases, with 8 bases between the two germline ends. CDR3: CASTSGTEAFF. The CDR3 DNA sequence: TGTGCCAGCACTTCAGGAACTGAAGCTTTCTTT.

This clonotype was seen only a few times. V is TRBV4-1 and J is TRBJ1-1; D may be TRBD1 (6 bases). This CDR3 comprises 17 residues. V lost 1 base to trimming and J lost 0 bases, with 15 bases between them. The V gene's germline CDR1 is MGHRA and CDR2 YSYEKL. The CDR3 region is CASSQVRGGQMNTEAFF. CDR3 coding DNA: TGCGCCAGCAGCCAAGTGCGGGGGGGGCAAATGAACACTGAAGCTTTCTTT.

The J gene is TRBJ2-2, the V gene TRBV3-1; D is possibly TRBD1 or TRBD2 (5 bases each). Germline lookup yields CDR1 LGHDT and CDR2 YNNKEL (reference sequence). This CDR3 has 16 amino acids. Trimming took off 0 bases at V and 7 bases at J, with 15 bases between the two ends. The chain's CDR3 is CASSQDFPGLHGELFF. The CDR3 nucleotides are TGTGCCAGCAGCCAAGATTTCCCGGGGCTCCACGGGGAGCTGTTTTTT.

In this sample, this clonotype turned up a few times. This chain uses TRBV28 with TRBJ2-7; D may be TRBD1 or TRBD2 (5 bases each). The CDR3 covers 14 residues. CDR1 and CDR2 from the germline V gene are MDHEN and SYDVKM. V was shortened by 5 bases and J by 1 base, with 12 bases between the two germline ends. CDR3 DNA sequence: TGTGCCAGCAGTCACGGGGCTTCTTCCTACGAGCAGTACTTC. It encodes CASSHGASSYEQYF.

This rearrangement joins TRBV11-2 to TRBJ2-1; D may be TRBD2 (5 bases). Germline-derived CDR1 and CDR2 are SGHAT and FQNNGV. Trimming removed 1 base at V and 8 bases at J, with 15 bases between. This CDR3 has 15 amino acids. The CDR3 region has the DNA TGTGCCAGCAGCTTAGGGCAGCGGAAGATGGATGAGCAGTTCTTC. Its protein product is CASSLGQRKMDEQFF.

The table lists this clonotype with many counts. This chain joins TRBV12-3 or TRBV12-4 and TRBJ2-1; 12 bases are shared with TRBD2. The CDR3 contains 15 residues. Losses at the gene ends were 5 bases for V and 8 bases for J; bases not matched to a gene: 7. CDR3 sequence: CASSATSGRIYEQFF. The CDR3 coding sequence is TGTGCCAGCAGTGCAACTAGCGGGAGGATCTATGAGCAGTTCTTC.

To note about this clonotype: Germline and junction disagree at one end, which may indicate a read error. The chain has TRBV6-5 and TRBJ2-1; 14 bases line up with TRBD2. Germline V gene lookup returns CDR1 MNHEY and CDR2 SVGAGI. This CDR3 spans 14 amino acids. The chain's CDR3 is CASSGLAGGREQFF. CDR3 DNA: TGCGCCAGCAGCGGACTAGCGGGAGGAAGGGAGCAGTTCTTC.

The rearrangement uses TRBV28 and TRBJ2-2; TRBD1 matches 8 bases. V lost 2 bases to trimming and J lost 6 bases; unmatched junction nucleotides: 2. This CDR3 region has 14 residues. CDR1 is MDHEN, CDR2 SYDVKM, per germline. CDR3 nucleotides: TGTGCCAGCAGTTTACAGGGGGCCCCCGGGGAGCTGTTTTTT. This translates into CASSLQGAPGELFF. The full variable domain, completed using reference TRBV28 and TRBJ2-2, is DVKVTQSSRYLVKRTGEKVFLECVQDMDHENMFWYRQDPGLGLRLIYFSYDVKMKEKGDIPEGYSVSREKKERFSLILESASTNQTSMYLCASSLQGAPGELFFGEGSRLTVL.

The sample holds many counts of this clonotype. The genes are TRBV6-5 and TRBJ1-5; D gene uncertain. Deletions cut 0 bases from V and 6 bases from J, with 6 bases between. The CDR3 totals 13 residues. CDR1 MNHEY and CDR2 SVGAGI come from the germline V gene. The CDR3 nucleotides read TGTGCCAGCAGTTACTCACAGAGTCAGCCCCAGCATTTT. Translating gives CASSYSQSQPQHF.

V gene TRBV2 combines with J gene TRBJ2-2; 9 bases match TRBD1. Germline loops: CDR1 SNHLY, CDR2 FYNNEI. V was pared by 5 bases and J by 4 bases, with 5 bases of the junction left unmatched. This CDR3 region has 15 residues. The CDR3 bases are TGTGCCAGCAGTCGGACAGGGGCGGCCACCGGGGAGCTGTTTTTT. This encodes CASSRTGAATGELFF.

This clonotype was observed a few times. This chain uses TRBV20-1 with TRBJ1-6, with D hard to call. V lost 5 bases to trimming and J lost 3 bases, with 11 bases between them. The germline gives CDR1 DFQATT, CDR2 SNEGSKA (reference sequence). This CDR3 is 14 amino acids long. This CDR3 reads CSAVSRVYNSPLHF. The CDR3 nucleotides are TGCAGTGCTGTCTCAAGGGTCTATAATTCACCCCTCCACTTT.

This clonotype showed up just a few times. The chain recombines TRBV28 with TRBJ1-5, with 11 bases lining up with TRBD1. Germline V CDR1 and CDR2: MDHEN, SYDVKM. Trimming took 6 bases from V and 5 from J; bases not matched to a gene: 6. The CDR3 loop spans 15 amino acids. The CDR3 sequence is CASSPGTGGDQPQHF. The DNA for the CDR3 is TGTGCCAGCAGCCCCGGGACAGGGGGTGATCAGCCCCAGCATTTT.

V and J are TRBV6-2 or TRBV6-3 and TRBJ1-1, with D uncertain. The V gene lost 5 bases and the J gene lost 5 bases, with 15 bases spanning the gap. Per the germline V gene, CDR1 is MNHEY and CDR2 is SVGEGT. The CDR3 runs 14 residues. The DNA of the CDR3 is TGTGCCAGCAGTGGAGGACGGGAGTGGACTGAAGCTTTCTTT. It specifies CASSGGREWTEAFF.

The chain combines TRBV25-1 with TRBJ2-1; 11 bases are a match to TRBD2. The germline gives CDR1 MGHDK, CDR2 SYGVNS. This CDR3 region has 19 residues. The V and J ends lost 5 bases and 3 bases, in that order; junction bases with no gene match: 15. The CDR3 protein is CASSSPPPLAGERYNEQFF. The CDR3 DNA follows: TGTGCCAGCAGTAGCCCGCCCCCACTAGCGGGAGAACGCTACAATGAGCAGTTCTTC.

This clonotype was seen only a few times. The chain carries TRBV11-2 and TRBJ1-2; D possibly corresponds to TRBD1 (5 bases). The CDR3 totals 16 residues. Germline CDR1 is SGHAT and CDR2 is FQNNGV. The V and J ends lost 2 bases and 4 bases respectively, with 17 bases between them. CDR3 protein: CASSLQPETDFYGYTF. CDR3 DNA sequence: TGTGCCAGCAGCTTACAACCGGAGACAGACTTCTATGGCTACACCTTC.